The sequence of this T cell receptor beta chain was determined in a study of OX40 agonist ivuxolimab in advanced cancers. In its sample, this clone was seen once. This table comes from immunoSEQ multiplex PCR, and its TCRdb copy is limited to in-frame clones, with some not included. This repertoire shows 45,000 to 60,000 clones, approximately 86% found once; its top ten account for 2.5% to 3.5%. Trimming shortened V by 4 bases and J by 0 bases, and 7 bases separated the two germline ends. From germline, CDR1 is GTSNPN and CDR2 SVGIG (reference sequence). This CDR3 spans 13 amino acids. The chain is built from TRBV30 and TRBJ1-3, with D unclear. This clonotype was obtained from an adult with an advanced solid tumor such as melanoma, head and neck, liver or kidney cancer. The specimen was CD4+ or CD8+ T cells sorted from blood, collected in a trial of the OX40 agonist ivuxolimab. The CDR3 DNA sequence: TGTGCCTGGACACGGAGCTCTGGAAACACCATATATTTT. Translation gives CAWTRSSGNTIYF.